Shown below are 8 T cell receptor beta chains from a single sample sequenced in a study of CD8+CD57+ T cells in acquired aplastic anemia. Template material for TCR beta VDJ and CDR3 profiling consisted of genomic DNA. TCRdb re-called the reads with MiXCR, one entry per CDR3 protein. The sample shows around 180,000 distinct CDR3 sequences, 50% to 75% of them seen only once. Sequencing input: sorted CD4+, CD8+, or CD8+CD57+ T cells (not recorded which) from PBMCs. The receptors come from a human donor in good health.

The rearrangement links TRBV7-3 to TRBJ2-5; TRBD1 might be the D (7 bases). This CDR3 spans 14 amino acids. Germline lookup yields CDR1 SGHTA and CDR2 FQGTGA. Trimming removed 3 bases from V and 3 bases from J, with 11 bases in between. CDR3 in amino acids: CASSFQGGEETQYF. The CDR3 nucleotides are TGTGCCAGCAGCTTCCAGGGGGGAGAAGAGACCCAGTACTTC.

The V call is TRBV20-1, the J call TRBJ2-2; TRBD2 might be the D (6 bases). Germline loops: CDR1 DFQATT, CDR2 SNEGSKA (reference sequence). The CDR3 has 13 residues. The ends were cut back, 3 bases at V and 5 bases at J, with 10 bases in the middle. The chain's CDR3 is CSASASGTGELFF. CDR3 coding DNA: TGCAGTGCTAGCGCGAGCGGGACCGGGGAGCTGTTTTTT.

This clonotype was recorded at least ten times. DNA for the CDR3: TGCAGTGCTAGAGATAAGGGATCGGACGGAAACACCATATATTTT. Residues: CSARDKGSDGNTIYF. This chain connects TRBV20-1 to TRBJ1-3; D not certain. Between the trimmed V and J ends, which lost 0 bases and 4 bases, there was a span of 13 bases. The CDR3 consists of 15 residues. CDR1 and CDR2 from the germline V gene are DFQATT and SNEGSKA (reference sequence).

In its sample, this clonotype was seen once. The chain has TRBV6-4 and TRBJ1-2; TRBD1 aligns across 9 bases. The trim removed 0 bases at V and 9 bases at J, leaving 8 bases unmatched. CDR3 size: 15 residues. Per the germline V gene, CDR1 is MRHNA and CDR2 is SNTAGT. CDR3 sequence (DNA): TGTGCCAGCAGTGACTCATCTACAGGGGGCAGAAGCTACACCTTC. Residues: CASSDSSTGGRSYTF.

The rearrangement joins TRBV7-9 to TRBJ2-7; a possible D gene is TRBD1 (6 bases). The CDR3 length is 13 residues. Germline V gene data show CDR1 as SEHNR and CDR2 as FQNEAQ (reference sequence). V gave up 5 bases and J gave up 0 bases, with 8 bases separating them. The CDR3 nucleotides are TGTGCCAGCAGCCCGGGACACTCCTACGAGCAGTACTTC. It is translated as CASSPGHSYEQYF.

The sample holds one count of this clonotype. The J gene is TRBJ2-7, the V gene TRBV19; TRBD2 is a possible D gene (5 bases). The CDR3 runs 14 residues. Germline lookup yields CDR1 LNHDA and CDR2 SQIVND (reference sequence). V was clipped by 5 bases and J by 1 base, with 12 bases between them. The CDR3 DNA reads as TGTGCCAGTAGTCCCGACACTAGTTCCTACGAGCAGTACTTC. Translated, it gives CASSPDTSSYEQYF.

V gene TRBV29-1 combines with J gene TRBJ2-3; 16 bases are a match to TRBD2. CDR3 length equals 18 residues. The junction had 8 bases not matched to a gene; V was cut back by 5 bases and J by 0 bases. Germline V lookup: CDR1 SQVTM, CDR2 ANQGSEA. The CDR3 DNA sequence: TGCAGCGTTCCGGACAGGGGACTAGCGGGGGGGAGCACAGATACGCAGTATTTT. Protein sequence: CSVPDRGLAGGSTDTQYF.

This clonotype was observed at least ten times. CDR3 nucleotide sequence: TGTGCCAGCAGCTTATCATTCGGCAATCAGCCCCAGCATTTT. This codes for CASSLSFGNQPQHF. This chain joins TRBV7-9 and TRBJ1-5, with D uncertain. CDR1 SEHNR and CDR2 FQNEAQ come from the germline V gene (reference sequence). Trimming cost V 2 bases and J 2 bases, with 7 bases left between them. This CDR3 is 14 amino acids long.